The 9 T cell receptor beta chains below come from one sample, sequenced in a study of OX40 agonist ivuxolimab in advanced cancers. Sequencing used immunoSEQ multiplex PCR; TCRdb keeps in-frame clones, though not all of them. The sample yields 50,000 to 65,000 clones, 81% seen once. The specimen was CD4+ or CD8+ T cells sorted from blood, collected in a trial of the OX40 agonist ivuxolimab. These receptors were taken from an adult with an advanced solid tumor such as melanoma, head and neck, liver or kidney cancer.

The CDR3 sequence is CSVEGQGKNTEAFF. Written as DNA, the CDR3 is TGCAGCGTTGAAGGGCAGGGAAAAAACACTGAAGCTTTCTTT. This chain uses TRBV29-1 with TRBJ1-1, with D possibly TRBD1 on 5 matching bases. Deletions cut 1 base from V and 2 bases from J, with 11 bases between. Germline-derived CDR1 and CDR2 are SQVTM and ANQGSEA. The CDR3 contains 14 residues.

This clone showed up just a few times. V gene TRBV4-3 combines with J gene TRBJ2-2, with no clear D. The germline V gene encodes CDR1 LGHNA and CDR2 YSLEER. The CDR3 is made up of 14 amino acids. Between the trimmed V and J ends, which lost 5 bases and 0 bases, there was a span of 7 bases. The CDR3, as DNA: TGCGCCAGCAGCGTCCACCCGAACACCGGGGAGCTGTTTTTT. It encodes CASSVHPNTGELFF.

The sample holds a few counts of this clone. The CDR3: CASSPTTSGNTIYF. In DNA form, the CDR3 reads TGTGCCAGCAGCCCAACGACATCGGGAAACACCATATATTTT. The chain employs TRBV7-2 and TRBJ1-3, with D unclear. This CDR3 is built from 14 residues. The ends were cut back, 5 bases at V and 4 bases at J, with 12 bases in the middle. Germline CDR1 is SGHTA and CDR2 is FQGNSA.

The rearrangement links TRBV6-1 to TRBJ1-1; D gene ambiguous. The CDR3 extends over 16 amino acids. Per germline, CDR1 MNHNS and CDR2 SASEGT. V was pared by 3 bases and J by 0 bases, with 14 bases between. CDR3 sequence (DNA): TGTGCCAGCAGTGATCTGGCGGGGAGCGTGAACACTGAAGCTTTCTTT. Protein sequence: CASSDLAGSVNTEAFF.

CDR3 region: CASSRSPSSGNTIYF. CDR3 bases: TGTGCCAGCAGTCGATCGCCGAGCTCTGGAAACACCATATATTTT. This rearrangement joins TRBV27 to TRBJ1-3; D remains ambiguous. This CDR3 region has 15 residues. V was pared by 5 bases and J by 0 bases, with 11 bases between. Per germline, CDR1 MNHEY and CDR2 SMNVEV (reference sequence).

This chain uses TRBV5-4 with TRBJ2-6, with 7 bases aligning to TRBD1. The CDR3 sequence is 17 residues long. CDR1 and CDR2 from the germline V gene are SGHNT and YYREEE (reference sequence). J was trimmed by 2 bases and V by 0 bases; bases with no gene match: 5. The CDR3 is CASSLGQGRAGANVLTF. In DNA, the CDR3 is TGTGCCAGCAGCTTGGGACAGGGAAGGGCTGGGGCCAACGTCCTGACTTTC.

V usage is TRBV27 and J usage is TRBJ1-5; D is unresolved. CDR3 length: 13 residues. The V end lost 3 bases, the J end lost 6 bases, and 9 bases lay between the germline ends. The germline CDR1 and CDR2 sequences are MNHEY and SMNVEV (reference sequence). Written as DNA, the CDR3 is TGTGCCAGCAGTTTCGGAGGAGGTCAGCCCCAGCATTTT. This translates into CASSFGGGQPQHF.

The rearrangement joins TRBV2 to TRBJ1-6; TRBD1 is a possible D gene (5 bases). The length of the CDR3 is 14 residues. Deletions cut 4 bases from V and 7 bases from J, with 11 bases between. From germline, CDR1 is SNHLY and CDR2 FYNNEI. The CDR3, as DNA: TGTGCCAGCAGTGTTGGGGGTCCAAATTCACCCCTCCACTTT. This translates into CASSVGGPNSPLHF.

The rearrangement joins TRBV19 to TRBJ2-5; D is possibly TRBD1 (5 bases). Germline CDR1 reads LNHDA; CDR2 reads SQIVND (reference sequence). Trimming took off 1 base at V and 5 bases at J, with 11 bases between the two ends. The CDR3 totals 14 residues. The CDR3 DNA follows: TGTGCCAGTAGTATAGGACAGCATAGGGAGACCCAGTACTTC. It encodes CASSIGQHRETQYF.